This T cell receptor beta chain was observed in a study of blood T cell repertoires in COVID-19. This CDR3 is built from 14 residues. The V and J ends lost 5 bases and 5 bases, in that order; junction bases with no gene match: 7. Germline values: CDR1 MDHEN, CDR2 SYDVKM. Source study methods: Researchers report that nucleated cell counts were estimated from reference gene primer amplification. Clones were sequenced by immunoSEQ multiplex PCR, and TCRdb holds only the in-frame ones, with some missing. V, J and clone size are those of that table, while D and trimming were read from the DNA. The table shows about 200,000 clones, with 81% occurring only once.

Sequenced input: PBMCs or T cells enriched from blood (not recorded which). The chain carries TRBV28 and TRBJ2-5, with 8 bases identical to TRBD2. The source of this sequence is a woman between 45 and 65 years old with acute COVID-19. CDR3: CASSQHSGEETQYF. CDR3 DNA: TGTGCCAGCAGTCAACATAGCGGGGAGGAGACCCAGTACTTC.